These 18 T cell receptor beta chains originate from one sample sequenced in a study of shared clonotypes between healthy human individuals. Here immunoSEQ multiplex PCR was the method, and the copy in TCRdb shows in-frame clones only, minus some. Among about 690,000 clones listed, less than 95% were seen once. The source material was memory CD8+ T cells from PBMCs. Subset given: CD45RO+ cells pooled with CCR7-negative TemRA cells. Receptors were obtained from a young man in good health. Some clones in this sample may be carry-over from other donors' samples.

This clone appeared a single time. The CDR3 loop reads CASGGRNTGELFF. For the CDR3, the DNA is TGTGCCAGCGGGGGGCGGAACACCGGGGAGCTGTTTTTT. This chain joins TRBV27 and TRBJ2-2; D might be TRBD1 or TRBD2, each matching 6 bases. V shed 8 bases and J shed 1 base, with 8 bases lying between them. Germline V gene sequence: CDR1 MNHEY, CDR2 SMNVEV (reference sequence). The CDR3 totals 13 residues.

The chain uses TRBV4-2 and TRBJ1-2, with TRBD1 matching over 7 bases. The CDR3 length is 14 residues. V lost 4 bases to trimming and J lost 8 bases; unmatched junction nucleotides: 10. The germline V gene encodes CDR1 LGHNA and CDR2 YNFKEQ. The CDR3 loop is CASSPLQGSFGYTF. The CDR3, as DNA: TGTGCCAGCAGCCCGCTACAGGGGTCCTTCGGCTACACCTTC.

In its sample, this clone was seen once. V and J are TRBV7-8 and TRBJ2-7; TRBD2 aligns across 8 bases. Germline assignment: CDR1 SGHVS and CDR2 FQNEAQ. V gave up 3 bases and J gave up 5 bases; unmatched junction bases: 9. The CDR3 spans 15 residues. The DNA of the CDR3 is TGTGCCAGCAGCTTCGAATTGGGGCGGGAGGACGAGCAGTACTTC. Protein: CASSFELGREDEQYF. The full variable domain, in which reference TRBV7-8 and TRBJ2-7 provide the parts outside the CDR3, is GAGVSQSPRYKVAKRGQDVALRCDPISGHVSLFWYQQALGQGPEFLTYFQNEAQLDKSGLPSDRFFAERPEGSVSTLKIQRTQQEDSAVYLCASSFELGREDEQYFGPGTRLTVT.

The genes are TRBV19 and TRBJ2-7; D is perhaps TRBD1 or TRBD2 (6 bases each). Germline lookup yields CDR1 LNHDA and CDR2 SQIVND (reference sequence). The CDR3 sequence is 15 residues long. Trimming cost V 3 bases and J 0 bases, with 12 bases left between them. In nucleotides, the CDR3 is TGTGCCAGTAGTATCTATTCGGGGGCCTCCTACGAGCAGTACTTC. The encoded protein is CASSIYSGASYEQYF.

The V gene is TRBV4-3, the J gene TRBJ2-3, with D possibly matching TRBD2 (6 bases). The CDR3 sequence is 16 residues long. Per germline, CDR1 LGHNA and CDR2 YSLEER. Between the trimmed V and J ends, which lost 3 bases and 0 bases, there was a span of 13 bases. The CDR3 sequence: CASSQAGTWSTDTQYF. The CDR3 region has the DNA TGCGCCAGCAGCCAGGCCGGGACTTGGAGCACAGATACGCAGTATTTT.

This clone was found once. V gene TRBV28 combines with J gene TRBJ2-5; possibly TRBD2 for D (6 bases). TRBJ2-7 explains the end of the DNA better; the J call may be wrong. Per the germline V gene, CDR1 is MDHEN and CDR2 is SYDVKM. The CDR3 is 15 amino acids. The CDR3 nucleotides read TGTGCCAGCAGTTTAGCCAGGGAGGTAATCTACGAGCAGTACTTC. Translating gives CASSLAREVIYEQYF.

This clone was seen just once. Additional DNA sequences in this sample encode the identical CDR3. CDR3 DNA: TGTGCCAGCAGTTACAGGGTAGGGACTGAAGCTTTCTTT. Translating it yields CASSYRVGTEAFF. This chain uses TRBV6-5 with TRBJ1-1; D gene uncertain. The V end was cut by 2 bases, the J end by 5 bases, with 9 bases between. There are 13 residues in the CDR3. Germline values: CDR1 MNHEY, CDR2 SVGAGI.

This clone was seen once. The V gene is TRBV6-4, the J gene TRBJ2-6; D gene unclear. The CDR3 length is 15 residues. Germline-derived CDR1 and CDR2 are MRHNA and SNTAGT. The V end lost 3 bases, the J end lost 2 bases, and 8 bases lay between the germline ends. Written as DNA, the CDR3 is TGTGCCAGCAGTGAATCAGAGGCTGGGGCCAACGTCCTGACTTTC. It translates to CASSESEAGANVLTF.

The chain has TRBV5-5 and TRBJ1-1; no reliable D call. CDR1 SGHKS and CDR2 YYEKEE come from the germline V gene (reference sequence). This CDR3 has 15 amino acids. The ends were cut back, 5 bases at V and 5 bases at J, with 19 bases in the middle. CDR3 sequence reads: CASRPWAERGTEAFF. The CDR3 DNA is TGTGCCAGCAGACCGTGGGCAGAAAGAGGAACTGAAGCTTTCTTT.

The chain links TRBV28 to TRBJ2-5; no reliable D call. The DNA end lines up better with TRBJ2-7; the J call may be wrong. The CDR3 has 15 amino acids. From germline, CDR1 is MDHEN and CDR2 SYDVKM. The CDR3 region is CASSPFVGSSYEQYF. CDR3 coding DNA: TGTGCCAGCAGCCCCTTCGTGGGGTCCTCCTACGAGCAGTACTTC.

The chain employs TRBV4-3 and TRBJ2-7; 12 positions match TRBD2. Germline V lookup: CDR1 LGHNA, CDR2 YSLEER. Trimming took 1 base from V and 6 from J; bases not matched to a gene: 10. This CDR3 spans 17 amino acids. CDR3 protein: CASSQGLAGELVREQYF. Written as DNA, the CDR3 is TGCGCCAGCAGCCAAGGACTAGCGGGAGAATTGGTACGCGAGCAGTACTTC.

The V and J genes are TRBV10-3 and TRBJ1-3, with D uncertain. The germline V gene encodes CDR1 ENHRY and CDR2 SYGVKD. Trimming removed 3 bases at V and 6 bases at J, with 9 bases between. The CDR3 spans 13 residues. The CDR3, as DNA: TGTGCCATCAGTGATATCTGGGTAAACACCATATATTTT. It specifies CAISDIWVNTIYF.

Only one count was recorded for this clone. This may be a read error, as it is one base from a much larger clone. Within the sample, other DNA sequences also encode this same CDR3. The CDR3 region is CASSLGVYEQYF. The DNA for the CDR3 is TGTGCCAGCAGCTTAGGGGTCTACGAGCAGTACTTC. The chain couples TRBV5-4 to TRBJ2-7; D is possibly TRBD1 (5 bases). The CDR3 totals 12 residues. The V gene lost 2 bases and the J gene lost 3 bases, with 6 bases spanning the gap. CDR1 and CDR2 (germline): SGHNT, YYREEE (reference sequence). The full variable domain, its missing parts supplied by reference TRBV5-4 and TRBJ2-7, is ETGVTQSPTHLIKTRGQQVTLRCSSQSGHNTVSWYQQALGQGPQFIFQYYREEENGRGNFPPRFSGLQFPNYSSELNVNALELDDSALYLCASSLGVYEQYFGPGTRLTVT.

The DNA of the CDR3 is TGTGCCATCAGGACTAGCGCCAGCTCCTACAATGAGCAGTTCTTC. It yields the protein CAIRTSASSYNEQFF. This chain connects TRBV10-3 to TRBJ2-1, with TRBD2 matching 8 bases. Per the germline V gene, CDR1 is ENHRY and CDR2 is SYGVKD. Trimming at V came to 6 bases and at J to 0 bases, leaving 4 bases not matched to a gene. The CDR3 totals 15 residues.

This clone has just a few counts. V gene TRBV28 combines with J gene TRBJ1-5; D is possibly TRBD1 (6 bases). Trimming left V 11 bases short and J 3 bases short, with 11 bases between. The germline CDR1 and CDR2 sequences are MDHEN and SYDVKM. The CDR3 covers 12 residues. CDR3 nucleotides: TGTGCCGGACAGAGAGTCAATCAGCCCCAGCATTTT. Translated: CAGQRVNQPQHF.

J is TRBJ1-1 and V is TRBV27, with D uncertain. This CDR3 is built from 12 residues. Trimming removed 8 bases at V and 1 base at J, with 8 bases between. Looked up from germline, CDR1 is MNHEY and CDR2 is SMNVEV (reference sequence). The CDR3 loop reads CASRTENTEAFF. The CDR3 DNA reads as TGTGCCAGCCGAACCGAGAACACTGAAGCTTTCTTT.

V gene TRBV27 combines with J gene TRBJ2-1, with D maybe TRBD1 (6 bases). From germline, CDR1 is MNHEY and CDR2 SMNVEV (reference sequence). V was trimmed by 4 bases and J by 13 bases, leaving 11 bases between them. The length of the CDR3 is 11 residues. CDR3 sequence: CASSSQGPQFF. Here the CDR3 DNA reads TGTGCCAGCAGTTCACAGGGCCCCCAGTTCTTC.

The gene calls are TRBV11-2 and TRBJ2-3, with TRBD2 matching 11 bases. J lost 3 bases, V lost 5 bases, and 10 bases had no gene match. Germline values: CDR1 SGHAT, CDR2 FQNNGV. This CDR3 spans 17 amino acids. The CDR3 is CASSPRLAGPGTDTQYF. The CDR3 coding sequence is TGTGCCAGCAGCCCGCGACTAGCGGGACCTGGGACAGATACGCAGTATTTT.